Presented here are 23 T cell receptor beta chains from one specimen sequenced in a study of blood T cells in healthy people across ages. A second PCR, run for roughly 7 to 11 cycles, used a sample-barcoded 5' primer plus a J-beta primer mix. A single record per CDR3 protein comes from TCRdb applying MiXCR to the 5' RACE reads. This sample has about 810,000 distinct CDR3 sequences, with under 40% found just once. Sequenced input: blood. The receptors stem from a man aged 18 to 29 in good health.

The CDR3 protein is CSAPGVIYNEQFF. The CDR3 coding sequence is TGCAGTGCTCCCGGGGTGATTTACAATGAGCAGTTCTTC. The V call is TRBV20-1, the J call TRBJ2-1; possible D gene TRBD2, 5 bases. The CDR3 has 13 residues. With 5 bases removed from V and 4 bases from J, the gap between germline ends came to 12 bases. CDR1 is DFQATT, CDR2 SNEGSKA, per germline (reference sequence).

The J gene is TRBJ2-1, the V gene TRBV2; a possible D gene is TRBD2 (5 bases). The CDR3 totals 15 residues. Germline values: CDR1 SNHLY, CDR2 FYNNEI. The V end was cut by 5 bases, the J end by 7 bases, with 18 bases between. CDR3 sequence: CASSSGLSVGNEQFF. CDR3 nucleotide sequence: TGTGCCAGCAGTAGCGGACTGTCAGTGGGGAATGAGCAGTTCTTC.

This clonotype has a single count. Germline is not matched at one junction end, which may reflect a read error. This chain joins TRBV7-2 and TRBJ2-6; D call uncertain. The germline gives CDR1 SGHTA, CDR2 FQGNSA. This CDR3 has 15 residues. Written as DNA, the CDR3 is TGTGCCTGCAGCTTAGCCAACTCTGGGGCCAACGTCCTGACTTTC. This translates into CACSLANSGANVLTF.

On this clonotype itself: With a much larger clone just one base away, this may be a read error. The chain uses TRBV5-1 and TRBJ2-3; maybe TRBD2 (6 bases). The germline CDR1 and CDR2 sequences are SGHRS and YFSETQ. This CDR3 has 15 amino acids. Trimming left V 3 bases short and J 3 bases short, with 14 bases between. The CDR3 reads CASSSKEGRTDTQYF. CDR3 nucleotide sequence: TGCGCCAGCAGCTCGAAGGAGGGGAGGACAGATACGCAGTATTTT. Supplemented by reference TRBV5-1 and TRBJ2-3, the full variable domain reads KAGVTQTPRYLIKTRGQQVTLSCSPISGHRSVSWYQQTPGQGLQFLFEYFSETQRNKGNFPGRFSGRQFSNSRSEMNVSTLELGDSALYLCASSSKEGRTDTQYFGPGTRLTVL.

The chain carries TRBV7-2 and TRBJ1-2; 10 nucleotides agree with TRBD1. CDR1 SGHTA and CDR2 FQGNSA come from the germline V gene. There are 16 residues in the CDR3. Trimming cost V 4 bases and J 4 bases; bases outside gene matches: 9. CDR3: CASSSGVRTGGYGYTF. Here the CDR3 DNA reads TGTGCCAGCAGCTCAGGCGTCCGGACAGGGGGCTATGGCTACACCTTC.

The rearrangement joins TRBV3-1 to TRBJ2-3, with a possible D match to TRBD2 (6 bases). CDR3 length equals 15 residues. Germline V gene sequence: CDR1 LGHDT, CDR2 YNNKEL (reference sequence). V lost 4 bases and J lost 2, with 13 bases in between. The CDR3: CASSPGEDATDTQYF. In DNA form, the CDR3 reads TGTGCCAGCAGCCCCGGGGAGGACGCCACAGATACGCAGTATTTT.

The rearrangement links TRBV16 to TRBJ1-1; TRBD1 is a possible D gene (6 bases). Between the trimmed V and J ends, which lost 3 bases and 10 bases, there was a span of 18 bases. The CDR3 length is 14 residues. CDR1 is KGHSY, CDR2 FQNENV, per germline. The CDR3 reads CASSQLQGPRVAFF. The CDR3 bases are TGTGCCAGCAGCCAGCTACAGGGCCCGAGGGTAGCTTTCTTT.

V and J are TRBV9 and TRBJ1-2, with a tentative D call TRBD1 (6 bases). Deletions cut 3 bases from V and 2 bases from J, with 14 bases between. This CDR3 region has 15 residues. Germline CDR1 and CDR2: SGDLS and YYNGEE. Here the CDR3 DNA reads TGTGCCAGCAGCGCCTCAGGGGTCCCCAACTATGGCTACACCTTC. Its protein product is CASSASGVPNYGYTF.

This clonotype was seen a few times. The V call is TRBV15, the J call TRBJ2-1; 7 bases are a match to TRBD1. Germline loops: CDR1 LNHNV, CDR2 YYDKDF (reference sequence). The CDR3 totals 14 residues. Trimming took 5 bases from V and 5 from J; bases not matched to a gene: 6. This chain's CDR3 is CATSPGGENNEQFF. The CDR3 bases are TGTGCCACCAGCCCAGGGGGTGAAAACAATGAGCAGTTCTTC. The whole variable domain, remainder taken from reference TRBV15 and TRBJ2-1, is DAMVIQNPRYQVTQFGKPVTLSCSQTLNHNVMYWYQQKSSQAPKLLFHYYDKDFNNEADTPDNFQSRRPNTSFCFLDIRSPGLGDTAMYLCATSPGGENNEQFFGPGTRLTVL.

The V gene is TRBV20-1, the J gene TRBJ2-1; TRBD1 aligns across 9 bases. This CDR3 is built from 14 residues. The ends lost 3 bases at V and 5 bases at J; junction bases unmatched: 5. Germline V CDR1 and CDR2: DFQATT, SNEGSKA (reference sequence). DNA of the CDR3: TGCAGTGCTAGGGGGACAGGGAAACACAATGAGCAGTTCTTC. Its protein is CSARGTGKHNEQFF.

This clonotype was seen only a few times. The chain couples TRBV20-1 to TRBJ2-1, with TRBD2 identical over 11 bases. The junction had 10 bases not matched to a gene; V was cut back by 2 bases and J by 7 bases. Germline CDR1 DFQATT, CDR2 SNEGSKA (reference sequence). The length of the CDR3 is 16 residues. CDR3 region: CSARNLAGGLLNEQFF. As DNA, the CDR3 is TGCAGTGCTAGAAATTTAGCGGGGGGGCTTTTAAATGAGCAGTTCTTC.

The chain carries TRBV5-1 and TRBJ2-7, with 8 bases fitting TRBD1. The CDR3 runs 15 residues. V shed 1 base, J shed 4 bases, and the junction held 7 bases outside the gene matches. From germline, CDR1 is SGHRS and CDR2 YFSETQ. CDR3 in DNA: TGCGCCAGCAGCTTGCCCGGGACAGGAGTTTACGAGCAGTACTTC. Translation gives CASSLPGTGVYEQYF.

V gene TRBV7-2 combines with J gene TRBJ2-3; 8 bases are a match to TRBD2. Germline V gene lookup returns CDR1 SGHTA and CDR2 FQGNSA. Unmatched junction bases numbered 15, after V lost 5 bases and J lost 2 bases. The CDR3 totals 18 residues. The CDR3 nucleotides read TGTGCCAGCAGCCCTCGAGTAGGCGGGGGGCCCTACACAGATACGCAGTATTTT. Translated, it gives CASSPRVGGGPYTDTQYF.

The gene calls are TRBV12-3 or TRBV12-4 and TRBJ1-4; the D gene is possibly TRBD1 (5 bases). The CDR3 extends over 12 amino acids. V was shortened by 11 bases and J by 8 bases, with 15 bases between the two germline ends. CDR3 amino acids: CAGTTGGEKLFF. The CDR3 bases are TGTGCCGGCACCACGGGGGGGGAAAAACTGTTTTTT.

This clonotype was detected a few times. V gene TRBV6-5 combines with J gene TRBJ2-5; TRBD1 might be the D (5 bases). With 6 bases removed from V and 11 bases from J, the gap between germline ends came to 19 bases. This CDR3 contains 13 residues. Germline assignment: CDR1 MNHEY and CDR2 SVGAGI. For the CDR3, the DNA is TGTGCCAGCAGCCCAGGGTTTACGGATGAGCAGTACTTC. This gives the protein CASSPGFTDEQYF.

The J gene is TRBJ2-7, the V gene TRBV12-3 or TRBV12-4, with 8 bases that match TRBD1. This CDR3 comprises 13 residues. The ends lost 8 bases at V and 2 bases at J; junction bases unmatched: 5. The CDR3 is CASAGTGTYEQYF. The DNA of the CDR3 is TGTGCCAGCGCCGGGACAGGCACCTACGAGCAGTACTTC.

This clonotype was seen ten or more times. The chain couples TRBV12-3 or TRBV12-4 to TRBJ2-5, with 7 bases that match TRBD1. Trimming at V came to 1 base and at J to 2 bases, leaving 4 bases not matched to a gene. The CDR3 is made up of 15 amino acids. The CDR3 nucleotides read TGTGCCAGCAGTTTAGGGGACAGACAGCAAGAGACCCAGTACTTC. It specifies CASSLGDRQQETQYF.

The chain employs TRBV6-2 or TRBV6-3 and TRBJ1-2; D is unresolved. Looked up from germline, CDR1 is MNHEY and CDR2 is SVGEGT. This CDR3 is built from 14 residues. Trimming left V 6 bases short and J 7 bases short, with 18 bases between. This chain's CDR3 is CASREAGSSSGYTF. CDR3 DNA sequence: TGTGCCAGCAGAGAAGCGGGGTCGTCGAGTGGCTACACCTTC.

CDR3 sequence (DNA): TGTGCCAGCAGCGTGGGTCCAGGGACTAGCGCCACAGATACGCAGTATTTT. It encodes CASSVGPGTSATDTQYF. V is TRBV9 and J is TRBJ2-3; TRBD2 matches 10 bases. Unmatched junction bases numbered 8, after V lost 2 bases and J lost 2 bases. The CDR3 is 17 residues long. Per germline, CDR1 SGDLS and CDR2 YYNGEE.

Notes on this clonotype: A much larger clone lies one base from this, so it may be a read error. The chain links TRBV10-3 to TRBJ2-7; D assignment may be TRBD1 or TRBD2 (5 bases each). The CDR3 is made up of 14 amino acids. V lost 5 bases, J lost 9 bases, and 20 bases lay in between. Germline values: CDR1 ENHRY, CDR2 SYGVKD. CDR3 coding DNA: TGTGCCATCAGTCCCCAACGGGGCCTGCAGTTGCAGTACTTC. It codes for CAISPQRGLQLQYF.

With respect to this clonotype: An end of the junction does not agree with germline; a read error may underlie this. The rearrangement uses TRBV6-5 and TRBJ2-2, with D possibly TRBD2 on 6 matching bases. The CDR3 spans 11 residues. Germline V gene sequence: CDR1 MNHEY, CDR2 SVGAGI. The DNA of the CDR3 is TGTGTCAGCGGGCACACCGGGGAGCTGTTTTTT. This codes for CVSGHTGELFF.

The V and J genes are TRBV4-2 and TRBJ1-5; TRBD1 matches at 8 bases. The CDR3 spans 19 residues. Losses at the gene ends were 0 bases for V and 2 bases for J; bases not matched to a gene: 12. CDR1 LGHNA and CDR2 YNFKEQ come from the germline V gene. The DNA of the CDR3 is TGTGCCAGCAGCCAAGATCAGGGGCAGGACAGGGTAGGCAATCAGCCCCAGCATTTT. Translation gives CASSQDQGQDRVGNQPQHF.

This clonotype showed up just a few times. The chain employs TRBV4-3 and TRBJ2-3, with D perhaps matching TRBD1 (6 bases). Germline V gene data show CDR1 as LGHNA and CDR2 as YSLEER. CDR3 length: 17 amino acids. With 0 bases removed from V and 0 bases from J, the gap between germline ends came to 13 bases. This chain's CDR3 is CASSQDLRQASTDTQYF. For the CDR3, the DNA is TGCGCCAGCAGCCAAGATCTTCGACAGGCTAGCACAGATACGCAGTATTTT.